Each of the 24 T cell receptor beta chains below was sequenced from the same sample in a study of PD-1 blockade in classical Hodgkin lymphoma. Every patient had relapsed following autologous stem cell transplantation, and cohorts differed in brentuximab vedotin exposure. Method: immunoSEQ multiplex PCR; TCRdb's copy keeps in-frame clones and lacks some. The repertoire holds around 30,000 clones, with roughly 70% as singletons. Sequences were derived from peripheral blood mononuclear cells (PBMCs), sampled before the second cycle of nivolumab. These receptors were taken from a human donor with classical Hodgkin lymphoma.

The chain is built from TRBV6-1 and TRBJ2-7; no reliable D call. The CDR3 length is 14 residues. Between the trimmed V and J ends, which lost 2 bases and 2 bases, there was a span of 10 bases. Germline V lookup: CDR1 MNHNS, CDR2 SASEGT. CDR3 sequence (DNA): TGTGCCAGCAGTGAAACCCGAACCACCTACGAGCAGTACTTC. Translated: CASSETRTTYEQYF.

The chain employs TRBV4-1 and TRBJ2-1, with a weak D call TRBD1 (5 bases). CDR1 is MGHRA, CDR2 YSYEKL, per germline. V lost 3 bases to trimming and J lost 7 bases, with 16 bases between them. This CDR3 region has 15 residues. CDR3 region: CASSHSTRAGNEQFF. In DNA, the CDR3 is TGCGCCAGCAGCCACTCTACTCGGGCAGGGAATGAGCAGTTCTTC.

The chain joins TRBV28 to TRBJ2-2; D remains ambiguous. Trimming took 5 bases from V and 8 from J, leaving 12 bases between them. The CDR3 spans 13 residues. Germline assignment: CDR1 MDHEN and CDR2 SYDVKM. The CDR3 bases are TGTGCCAGCAGTCTGAACAGTGCGGGGGAGCTGTTTTTT. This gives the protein CASSLNSAGELFF.

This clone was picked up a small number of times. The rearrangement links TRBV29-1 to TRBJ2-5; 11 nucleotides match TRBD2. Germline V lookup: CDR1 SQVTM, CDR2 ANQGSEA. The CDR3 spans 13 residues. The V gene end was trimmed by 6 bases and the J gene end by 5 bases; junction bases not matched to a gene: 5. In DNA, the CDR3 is TGCAGCGTACCGGGACTAGCGGCGGAGACCCAGTACTTC. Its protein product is CSVPGLAAETQYF.

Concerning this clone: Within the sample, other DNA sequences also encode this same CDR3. The CDR3 reads CASRQANQPQHF. CDR3 DNA sequence: TGTGCCAGCAGGCAGGCCAATCAGCCCCAGCATTTT. The rearrangement uses TRBV6-5 and TRBJ1-5; D not resolved. The CDR3 runs 12 residues. Trimming removed 6 bases from V and 3 bases from J, with 6 bases in between. Germline V gives CDR1 MNHEY, CDR2 SVGAGI.

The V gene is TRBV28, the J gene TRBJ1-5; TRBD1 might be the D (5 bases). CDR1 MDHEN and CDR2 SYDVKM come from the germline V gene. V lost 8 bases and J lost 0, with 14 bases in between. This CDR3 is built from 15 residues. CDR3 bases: TGTGCCAGCTGCCCCCAGGGTCCTAGCAATCAGCCCCAGCATTTT. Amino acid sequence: CASCPQGPSNQPQHF.

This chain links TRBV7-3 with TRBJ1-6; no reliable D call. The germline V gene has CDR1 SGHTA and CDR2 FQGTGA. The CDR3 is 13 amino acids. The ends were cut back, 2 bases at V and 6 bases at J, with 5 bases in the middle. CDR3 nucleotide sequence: TGTGCCAGCAGCTTAGGGAGTAATTCACCCCTCCACTTT. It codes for CASSLGSNSPLHF.

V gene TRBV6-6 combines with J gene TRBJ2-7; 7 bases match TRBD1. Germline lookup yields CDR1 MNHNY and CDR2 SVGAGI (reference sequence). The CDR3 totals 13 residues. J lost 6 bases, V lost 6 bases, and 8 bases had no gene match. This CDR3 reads CASSHTGVGEQYF. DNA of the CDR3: TGTGCCAGCAGCCACACAGGGGTGGGCGAGCAGTACTTC.

Written as DNA, the CDR3 is TGTGCCAGCAGTTTTCAGGGGGCGTGGGGCACTGAAGCTTTCTTT. Amino acid sequence: CASSFQGAWGTEAFF. V gene TRBV6-5 combines with J gene TRBJ1-1; 8 nucleotides align to TRBD1. Germline CDR1 MNHEY, CDR2 SVGAGI. This CDR3 has 15 residues. Trimming took 4 bases from V and 4 from J; bases not matched to a gene: 8.

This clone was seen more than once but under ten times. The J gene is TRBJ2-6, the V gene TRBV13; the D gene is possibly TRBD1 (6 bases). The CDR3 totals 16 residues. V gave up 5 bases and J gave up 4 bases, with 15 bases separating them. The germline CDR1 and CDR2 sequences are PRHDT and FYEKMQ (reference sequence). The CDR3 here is CASSPRTGPGANVLTF. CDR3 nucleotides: TGTGCCAGCAGCCCTCGAACAGGGCCCGGGGCCAACGTCCTGACTTTC.

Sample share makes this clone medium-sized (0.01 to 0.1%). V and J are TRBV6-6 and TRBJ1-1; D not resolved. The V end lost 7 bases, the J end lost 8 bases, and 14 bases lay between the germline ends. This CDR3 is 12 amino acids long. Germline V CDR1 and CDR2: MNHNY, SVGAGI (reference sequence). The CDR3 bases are TGTGCCAGCACCGCGTCAGCCCTAGAAGCTTTCTTT. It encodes CASTASALEAFF.

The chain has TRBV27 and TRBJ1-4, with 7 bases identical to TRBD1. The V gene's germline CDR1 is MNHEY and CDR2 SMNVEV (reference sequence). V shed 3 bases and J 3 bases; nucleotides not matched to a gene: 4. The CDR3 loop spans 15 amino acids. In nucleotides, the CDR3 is TGTGCCAGCAGTTTCCGGGACAGCGCTAATGAAAAACTGTTTTTT. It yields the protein CASSFRDSANEKLFF.

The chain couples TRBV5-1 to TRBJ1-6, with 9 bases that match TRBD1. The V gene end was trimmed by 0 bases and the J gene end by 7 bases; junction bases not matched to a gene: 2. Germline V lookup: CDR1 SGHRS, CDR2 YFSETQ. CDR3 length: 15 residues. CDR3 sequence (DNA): TGCGCCAGCAGCTTGGCGACAGGGGGGAATTCACCCCTCCACTTT. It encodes CASSLATGGNSPLHF. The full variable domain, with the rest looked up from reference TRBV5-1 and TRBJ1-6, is KAGVTQTPRYLIKTRGQQVTLSCSPISGHRSVSWYQQTPGQGLQFLFEYFSETQRNKGNFPGRFSGRQFSNSRSEMNVSTLELGDSALYLCASSLATGGNSPLHFGNGTRLTVT.

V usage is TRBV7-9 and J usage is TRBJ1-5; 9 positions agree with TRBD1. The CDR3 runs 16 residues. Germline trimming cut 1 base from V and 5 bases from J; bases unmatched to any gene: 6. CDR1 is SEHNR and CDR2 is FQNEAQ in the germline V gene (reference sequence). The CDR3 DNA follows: TGTGCCAGCAGCTTAGGGGTGACAGGGGGTCATCAGCCCCAGCATTTT. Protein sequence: CASSLGVTGGHQPQHF.

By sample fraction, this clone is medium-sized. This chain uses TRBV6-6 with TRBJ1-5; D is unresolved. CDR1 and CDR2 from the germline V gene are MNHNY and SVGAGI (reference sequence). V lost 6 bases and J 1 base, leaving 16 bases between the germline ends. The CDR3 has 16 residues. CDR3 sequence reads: CASSPNPRLSNQPQHF. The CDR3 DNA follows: TGTGCCAGCAGCCCCAATCCCAGGTTGAGCAATCAGCCCCAGCATTTT.

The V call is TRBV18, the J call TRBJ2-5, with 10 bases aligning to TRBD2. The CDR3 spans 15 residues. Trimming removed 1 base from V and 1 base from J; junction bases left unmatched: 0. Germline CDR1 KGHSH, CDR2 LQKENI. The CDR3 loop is CASSPRTSGQETQYF. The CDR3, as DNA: TGTGCCAGCTCACCACGGACTAGCGGCCAAGAGACCCAGTACTTC.

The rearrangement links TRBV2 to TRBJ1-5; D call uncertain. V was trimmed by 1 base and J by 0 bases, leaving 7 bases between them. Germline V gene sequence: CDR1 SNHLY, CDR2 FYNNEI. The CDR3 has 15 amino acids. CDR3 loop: CASSEEWTSNQPQHF. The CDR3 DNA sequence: TGTGCCAGCAGTGAAGAGTGGACTAGCAATCAGCCCCAGCATTTT. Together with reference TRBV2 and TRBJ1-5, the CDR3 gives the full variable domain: EPEVTQTPSHQVTQMGQEVILRCVPISNHLYFYWYRQILGQKVEFLVSFYNNEISEKSEIFDDQFSVERPDGSNFTLKIRSTKLEDSAMYFCASSEEWTSNQPQHFGDGTRLSIL.

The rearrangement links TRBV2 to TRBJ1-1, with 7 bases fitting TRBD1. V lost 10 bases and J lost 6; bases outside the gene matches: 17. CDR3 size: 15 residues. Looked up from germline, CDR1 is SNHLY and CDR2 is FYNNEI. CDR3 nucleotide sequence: TGTGCCACAGGCGGATCAGGGGGTTCGGGCGCTGAAGCTTTCTTT. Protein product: CATGGSGGSGAEAFF.

CDR3 nucleotide sequence: TGTGCCAGCAGCTTATATAACACAGCTACCGGGGAGCTGTTTTTT. Protein: CASSLYNTATGELFF. The rearrangement links TRBV7-8 to TRBJ2-2; D gene uncertain. Germline V gene sequence: CDR1 SGHVS, CDR2 FQNEAQ. Trimming removed 2 bases at V and 5 bases at J, with 12 bases between. CDR3 size: 15 residues. The variable domain in full, with the rest retrieved from reference TRBV7-8 and TRBJ2-2, is GAGVSQSPRYKVAKRGQDVALRCDPISGHVSLFWYQQALGQGPEFLTYFQNEAQLDKSGLPSDRFFAERPEGSVSTLKIQRTQQEDSAVYLCASSLYNTATGELFFGEGSRLTVL.

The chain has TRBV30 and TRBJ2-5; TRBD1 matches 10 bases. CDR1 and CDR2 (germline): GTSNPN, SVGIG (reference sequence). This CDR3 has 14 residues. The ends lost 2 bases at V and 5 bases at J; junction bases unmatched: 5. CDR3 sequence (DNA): TGTGCCTGGAGTTCGACAGGGGGCTTTGAGACCCAGTACTTC. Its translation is CAWSSTGGFETQYF.

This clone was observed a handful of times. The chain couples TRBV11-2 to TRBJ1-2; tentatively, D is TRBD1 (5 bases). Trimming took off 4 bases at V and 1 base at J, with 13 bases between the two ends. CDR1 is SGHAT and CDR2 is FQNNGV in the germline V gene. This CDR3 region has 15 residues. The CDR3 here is CASSSGQPFNYGYTF. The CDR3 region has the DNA TGTGCCAGCAGCTCCGGACAACCATTTAACTATGGCTACACCTTC.

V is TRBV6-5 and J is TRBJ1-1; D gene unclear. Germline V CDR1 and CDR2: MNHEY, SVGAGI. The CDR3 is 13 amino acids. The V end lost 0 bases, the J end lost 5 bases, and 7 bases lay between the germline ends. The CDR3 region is CASSYSRETEAFF. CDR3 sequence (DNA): TGTGCCAGCAGTTACTCCCGTGAGACTGAAGCTTTCTTT.

CDR3 coding DNA: TGTGCCAGCAGTTACTCACAGGGTTTTCTTGCCGGGGAGCTGTTTTTT. Its translation: CASSYSQGFLAGELFF. The chain uses TRBV6-5 and TRBJ2-2; possibly TRBD1 for D (6 bases). This CDR3 has 16 amino acids. The V and J ends lost 0 bases and 6 bases respectively, with 14 bases between them. Germline V gene lookup returns CDR1 MNHEY and CDR2 SVGAGI.

CDR3 sequence reads: CASRLSPNEQFF. CDR3 sequence (DNA): TGTGCCAGCAGACTCTCTCCGAATGAGCAGTTCTTC. The rearrangement uses TRBV4-2 and TRBJ2-1, with D unresolved. Germline V CDR1 and CDR2: LGHNA, YNFKEQ. Deletions cut 6 bases from V and 7 bases from J, with 10 bases between. CDR3 length equals 12 residues.